This T cell receptor beta chain is from a study of Ad26.COV2.S vaccination and SARS-CoV-2 variants. Study conclusions and caveats: Vaccinated individuals (as opposed to placebo recipients) had higher spike-specific TCR breadth. Once vaccination had occurred, spike-specific CD8+ and CD4+ T cell responses reportedly showed substantial breadth. Total responses of T cells may have been underestimated by the analyses of TCR breadth and depth.

This table comes from immunoSEQ multiplex PCR, and its TCRdb copy is limited to in-frame clones, with some not included. The table lists fewer than 800,000 clones, 89% of them singletons. Remarks on this clone: Its antigen is still unknown.

Treatment of the sample: approximately 18 received Ad26.COV2.S at low or high dose, single or two shots; roughly 5 received placebo; per-sample allocation not given. Specimens were obtained on day 63 following the first vaccine or placebo injection. The starting material was peripheral blood, obtained in a trial of Ad26.COV2.S vaccine versus placebo. The receptor was isolated from a person aged 18 to 65 who received the Ad26.COV2.S COVID-19 vaccine or a placebo.

This CDR3 is CASSKPSGTSYEQYF. The DNA for the CDR3 is TGTGCCAGCAGCAAACCTAGCGGGACTTCTTACGAGCAGTACTTC. V is TRBV3-1 (or the pseudogene TRBV3-2) and J is TRBJ2-7; 9 positions match TRBD2. V shed 5 bases, J shed 4 bases, and the junction held 9 bases outside the gene matches. The germline V gene encodes CDR1 LGHDT and CDR2 YNNKEL (reference sequence). The CDR3 is 15 residues long.